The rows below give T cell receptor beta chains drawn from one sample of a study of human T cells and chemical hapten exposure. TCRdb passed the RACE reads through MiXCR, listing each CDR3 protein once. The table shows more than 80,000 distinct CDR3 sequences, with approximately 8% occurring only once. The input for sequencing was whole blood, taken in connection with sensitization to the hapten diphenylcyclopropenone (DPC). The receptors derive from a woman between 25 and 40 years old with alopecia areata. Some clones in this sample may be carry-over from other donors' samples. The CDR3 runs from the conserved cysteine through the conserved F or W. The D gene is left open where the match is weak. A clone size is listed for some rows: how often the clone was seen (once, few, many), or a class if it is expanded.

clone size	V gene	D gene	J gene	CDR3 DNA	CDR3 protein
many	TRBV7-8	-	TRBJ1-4	TGTGCCAGCATGGGGGGCACTAATGAAAAACTGTTTTTT	CASMGGTNEKLFF
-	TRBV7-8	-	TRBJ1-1	TGTGCCAGCAGCTTAAATCCCGGAGGGTTTACCACTGAAGCTTTCTTT	CASSLNPGGFTTEAFF
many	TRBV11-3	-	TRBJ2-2	TGTGCCAGCAGCTTAGGCTCCAGGAGAAAAGACACCGGGGAGCTGTTTTTT	CASSLGSRRKDTGELFF
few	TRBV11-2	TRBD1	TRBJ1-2	TGTGCCAGCAGCTCCGGAGGGGACAGGGTTGGCTACACCTTC	CASSSGGDRVGYTF
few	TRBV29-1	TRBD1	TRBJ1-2	TGCAGCGTTGTGGGGTGGACAGGGGGGAACACCTTC	CSVVGWTGGNTF
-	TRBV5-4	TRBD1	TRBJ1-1	TGTGCCAGCAGCTCGGTAGACAGGGGGGGCGTAGCTTTCTTT	CASSSVDRGGVAFF
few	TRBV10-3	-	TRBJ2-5	TGTGCCATCGGGGATGGTCGGTGGGAGACCCAGTACTTC	CAIGDGRWETQYF
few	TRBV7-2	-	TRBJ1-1	TGTGCCAGCAGCTTAACACTCTTGAACACTGAAGCTTTCTTT	CASSLTLLNTEAFF
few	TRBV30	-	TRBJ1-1	TGTGCCTGGAGGATAGGGACTGAAGCTTTCTTT	CAWRIGTEAFF
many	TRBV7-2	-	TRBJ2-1	TGTGCCAGCAGCTTAGCTAGTCCATGGGAGCAGTTCTTC	CASSLASPWEQFF
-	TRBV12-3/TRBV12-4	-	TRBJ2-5	TGTGCCAGCAGTATACAGGGCTACCAAGAGACCCAGTACTTC	CASSIQGYQETQYF